This T cell receptor (beta chain) is drawn from a study of regulatory T cells in long-lasting Graves disease. The germline gives CDR1 SGHDN, CDR2 FVKESK. Trimming removed 3 bases at V and 4 bases at J, with 10 bases between. The CDR3 contains 14 residues. Noted time point: newly diagnosed GD, antithyroid drugs for less than 3 months. The TCR library used RNA extracted from PBMCs. Libraries of TCR beta came from iRepertoire HTBI primers plus Arm-PCR of CDR3 regions. In the source study's methods: The samples yielded roughly 60 TRBV and roughly 15 TRBJ segments. MiXCR, run by TCRdb on the multiplex PCR reads, gives a single entry per CDR3 protein. TCRdb, rather than the study authors, made the V and J calls. In the table there are 400,000 to 500,000 distinct CDR3 sequences, 13% to 15% of which are singletons. The data also belong to a second study, concerning T cells in Graves' hyperthyroidism and ophthalmopathy.

The TCR sequence derives from a woman in her 50s with Graves disease. The genes are TRBV14 and TRBJ2-1; possible D gene TRBD2, 5 bases. The sample consisted of peripheral blood mononuclear cells (PBMCs), taken at new diagnosis, from a patient treated with antithyroid drugs. CDR3 protein: CASSQSGSYNEQFF. In nucleotides, the CDR3 is TGTGCCAGCAGCCAGTCGGGGTCGTACAATGAGCAGTTCTTC.